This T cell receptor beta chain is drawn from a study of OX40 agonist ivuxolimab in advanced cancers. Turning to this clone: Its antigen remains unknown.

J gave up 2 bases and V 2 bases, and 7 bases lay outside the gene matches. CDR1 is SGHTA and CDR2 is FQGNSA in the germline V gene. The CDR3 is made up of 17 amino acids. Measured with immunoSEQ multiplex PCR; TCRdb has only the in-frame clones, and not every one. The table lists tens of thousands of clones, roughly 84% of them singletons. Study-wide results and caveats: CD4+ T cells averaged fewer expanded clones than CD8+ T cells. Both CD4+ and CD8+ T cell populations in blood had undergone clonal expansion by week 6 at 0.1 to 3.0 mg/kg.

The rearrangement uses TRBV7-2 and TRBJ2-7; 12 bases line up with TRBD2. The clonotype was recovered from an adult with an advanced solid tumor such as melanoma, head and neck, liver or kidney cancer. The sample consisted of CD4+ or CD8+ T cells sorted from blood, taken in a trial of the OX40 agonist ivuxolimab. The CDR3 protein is CASSLRSSGGAPYEQYF. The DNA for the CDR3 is TGTGCCAGCAGCTTAAGGTCTAGCGGGGGGGCCCCCTACGAGCAGTACTTC. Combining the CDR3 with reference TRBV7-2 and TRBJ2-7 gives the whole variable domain GAGVSQSPSNKVTEKGKDVELRCDPISGHTALYWYRQSLGQGLEFLIYFQGNSAPDKSGLPSDRFSAERTGGSVSTLTIQRTQQEDSAVYLCASSLRSSGGAPYEQYFGPGTRLTVT.